This T cell receptor beta chain was identified during a study of CD8 T cell repertoires and HIV-1 epitope variants. The method was immunoSEQ multiplex PCR; TCRdb's version includes in-frame clones alone and lacks a portion of them. This sample has 4,000 to 5,000 clones, with approximately 71% found just once. The CDR3 has 15 amino acids. The germline gives CDR1 SEHNR, CDR2 FQNEAQ (reference sequence). Between the trimmed V and J ends, which lost 5 bases and 3 bases, there was a span of 17 bases. This clone has more than one count but fewer than ten. The antigen is unknown. Specimen: cultured CD8+ T cells derived from PBMCs. The chain joins TRBV7-9 to TRBJ2-7; D gene uncertain. The TCR was taken from a male donor with HIV. CDR3 sequence reads: CASSQDESRDYEQYF. The CDR3 DNA sequence: TGTGCCAGCAGCCAGGACGAGTCTAGGGACTACGAGCAGTACTTC.